This T cell receptor (beta chain) was obtained from a study of lymphopenia after photon versus proton radiotherapy. General observations from the study: After the lymphocyte nadir, photon-treated repertoires showed oligoclonal expansion, especially of CD8+ Temra cells. Under photons, naive T cells and diversity fell while effector/memory populations rose. Authors raise, but do not show, better survival with proton therapy. Larger post-nadir TCR diversity loss correlated inversely with survival in deceased patients.

Turning to this clone: Its antigen remains unknown.

After removal of 5 bases from V and 8 bases from J, the junction contained 11 bases not matched to a gene. This CDR3 is built from 14 residues. Per the germline V gene, CDR1 is SEHNR and CDR2 is FQNEAQ (reference sequence). Libraries were prepared by immunoSEQ multiplex PCR; TCRdb keeps only in-frame clonotypes and omits some of them. The data show roughly 49,000 clones, 80% to 95% seen once. This rearrangement joins TRBV7-9 to TRBJ1-2, with TRBD1 matching 7 bases. The sequences come from peripheral blood, collected from a patient treated with photon-based radiotherapy. The receptor's source is a woman aged 40-49 years with cholangiocarcinoma. CDR3 amino acids: CASSRTRDSWGYTF. The CDR3 DNA reads TGTGCCAGCAGCAGAACCCGGGACAGTTGGGGCTACACCTTC.